These 13 T cell receptor beta chains were sequenced from one sample in a study of T cells in Graves' hyperthyroidism and ophthalmopathy. RNA transcripts were the template for amplifying TCR beta CDR3 regions. Initially, a first-round RT-PCR of the TCR CDR3 employed the HTBI primer set. TCRdb analysed the multiplex PCR reads with MiXCR anew, one entry per CDR3 protein. This table holds 300,000 to 450,000 distinct CDR3 sequences, approximately 14% found once. The sequenced material came from blood. The receptors were sampled from a woman under 30 with Graves' hyperthyroidism that later progressed to Graves' ophthalmopathy.

This clonotype was detected many times. The rearrangement joins TRBV12-3 or TRBV12-4 to TRBJ2-1; 7 nucleotides agree with TRBD1. This CDR3 is 17 amino acids long. V lost 1 base and J lost 2; bases outside the gene matches: 8. CDR3 residues: CASSLGGAGTAYNEQFF. In DNA, the CDR3 is TGTGCCAGCAGTTTAGGTGGAGCCGGGACAGCCTACAATGAGCAGTTCTTC.

This clonotype was counted many times. The chain combines TRBV6-5 with TRBJ1-1; D unresolved. The CDR3 is 13 residues long. CDR1 MNHEY and CDR2 SVGAGI come from the germline V gene. V was pared by 2 bases and J by 6 bases, with 10 bases between. CDR3 amino acids: CASSYRVRAEAFF. CDR3 in DNA: TGTGCCAGCAGTTACCGGGTTAGGGCTGAAGCTTTCTTT.

A few counts support this clonotype. This chain uses TRBV29-1 with TRBJ2-1; 9 nucleotides line up with TRBD2. V was clipped by 8 bases and J by 2 bases; unmatched bases: 13. The CDR3 runs to 16 residues. CDR1 SQVTM and CDR2 ANQGSEA come from the germline V gene. The CDR3 reads CSTFRLRLAAYNEQFF. The CDR3 region has the DNA TGCAGCACCTTTCGTTTGCGACTAGCGGCCTACAATGAGCAGTTCTTC.

This clonotype occurred many times. This sequence joins TRBV20-1 and TRBJ2-3; maybe TRBD1 (6 bases). CDR1 is DFQATT, CDR2 SNEGSKA, per germline (reference sequence). V lost 2 bases, J lost 6 bases, and 12 bases lay in between. The CDR3 is made up of 13 amino acids. The CDR3 loop is CSARNREGDTQYF. The CDR3 DNA reads TGCAGTGCTAGAAACAGGGAAGGGGATACGCAGTATTTT.

The chain combines TRBV28 with TRBJ1-4, with D unclear. The germline V and J ends were trimmed by 4 bases and 3 bases, with 15 bases remaining between them. Germline lookup yields CDR1 MDHEN and CDR2 SYDVKM. The CDR3 is 16 residues long. CDR3: CASSYEERAANEKLFF. CDR3 in DNA: TGTGCCAGCAGTTACGAGGAGAGGGCCGCTAATGAAAAACTGTTTTTT.

The V and J genes are TRBV27 and TRBJ2-5; a weak D match, TRBD2 (5 bases). The CDR3 sequence is 15 residues long. Germline CDR1 and CDR2: MNHEY and SMNVEV (reference sequence). V was trimmed by 6 bases and J by 5 bases, leaving 19 bases between them. DNA of the CDR3: TGTGCCAGCAGCCGATTGGGAGTTATGGGGGAGACCCAGTACTTC. This encodes CASSRLGVMGETQYF.

In the case of this clonotype: This clone may be a read error of a much larger clone one base away. This chain joins TRBV10-3 and TRBJ2-1, with D maybe TRBD1 (6 bases). CDR3 length equals 12 residues. Germline V gene sequence: CDR1 ENHRY, CDR2 SYGVKD. The CDR3 sequence is CAIRDRYNEQSF. As DNA, the CDR3 is TGTGCCATCAGGGACAGATACAATGAGCAGTCCTTC.

Remarks on this clonotype: Being one base from a much bigger clone, this may be a read error. The missing conserved phenylalanine or tryptophan at the end of this CDR3 makes a read error likely. The chain joins TRBV28 to TRBJ2-4; TRBD1 matches at 8 bases. V lost 8 bases to trimming and J lost 1 base; unmatched junction nucleotides: 13. CDR1 and CDR2 (germline): MDHEN, SYDVKM. CDR3 size: 17 residues. The CDR3 loop is CASQRYQGARAKNIQYS. For the CDR3, the DNA is TGTGCCAGCCAAAGGTACCAGGGGGCACGGGCCAAAAACATTCAGTACTCC.

This chain joins TRBV9 and TRBJ2-1, with TRBD2 identical over 9 bases. CDR1 is SGDLS and CDR2 is YYNGEE in the germline V gene. J lost 10 bases, V lost 1 base, and 9 bases had no gene match. There are 15 residues in the CDR3. Here the CDR3 reads CASSVFSGSPGEQFF. The CDR3 DNA reads as TGTGCCAGCAGCGTATTTAGCGGGAGTCCCGGGGAGCAGTTCTTC.

The rearrangement uses TRBV2 and TRBJ2-1; 12 bases are a match to TRBD1. Germline CDR1 is SNHLY and CDR2 is FYNNEI. The CDR3 sequence is 14 residues long. The trim removed 6 bases at V and 10 bases at J, leaving 7 bases unmatched. The CDR3 DNA follows: TGTGCCAGCAGGCCGGGACAGGGGGCACGAGAGCAGTTCTTC. It codes for CASRPGQGAREQFF.

This clonotype appeared many times. The chain's CDR3 is CASSLVGTSGFKYNEQFF. CDR3 DNA sequence: TGTGCCAGCAGCTTAGTAGGGACTAGCGGGTTTAAATACAATGAGCAGTTCTTC. V is TRBV7-2 and J is TRBJ2-1, with 12 bases lining up with TRBD2. This CDR3 comprises 18 residues. CDR1 is SGHTA, CDR2 FQGNSA, per germline. The ends lost 1 base at V and 4 bases at J; junction bases unmatched: 8. The entire variable domain, with the rest obtained from reference TRBV7-2 and TRBJ2-1, is as follows: GAGVSQSPSNKVTEKGKDVELRCDPISGHTALYWYRQSLGQGLEFLIYFQGNSAPDKSGLPSDRFSAERTGGSVSTLTIQRTQQEDSAVYLCASSLVGTSGFKYNEQFFGPGTRLTVL.

This clonotype was seen many times. This chain uses TRBV29-1 with TRBJ2-5; 8 nucleotides agree with TRBD2. The V and J ends lost 4 bases and 2 bases, in that order; junction bases with no gene match: 9. The germline CDR1 and CDR2 sequences are SQVTM and ANQGSEA. This CDR3 contains 15 residues. CDR3 amino acids: CSVAPVLAVQETQYF. CDR3 nucleotides: TGCAGCGTTGCTCCCGTACTAGCGGTACAAGAGACCCAGTACTTC.

This CDR3 reads CASSQGDWTSGRAGIGEQFF. CDR3 in DNA: TGCGCCAGCAGCCAAGGGGACTGGACTAGCGGGAGGGCCGGTATTGGTGAGCAGTTCTTC. V is TRBV4-3 and J is TRBJ2-1; 15 bases are a match to TRBD2. V dropped 1 base and J dropped 9; count of bases not matched to a gene: 16. The CDR3 loop spans 20 amino acids. Germline V gene data show CDR1 as LGHNA and CDR2 as YSLEER.